This T cell receptor (beta chain) derives from a study of cytomegalovirus exposure and HLA in healthy donors (dated by TCRdb to 2015 to 2018). Some background on the complete study: The 670 or so repertoires of the first cohort and the 95 to 150 validation repertoires were produced on the same platform, according to a later analysis. The study was designed to test whether signatures of past pathogen exposure could be identified by cataloging public T cell receptors. Along with the approximately 600-subject first cohort, a separate validation cohort of over a hundred different subjects was used. The study combined high-throughput TCR immunosequencing, statistical association of individual TCRs with disease status, and machine learning to predict cytomegalovirus infection status.

The germline V gene (reference sequence) specifies LNHDA as CDR1 and SQIVND as CDR2. V loses 4 bases, J loses 7 bases, and the germline ends lie 11 bases apart. Taken from cysteine to phenylalanine, the CDR3 has 13 residues. Only the CDR3 DNA is retained, 39 bases long and in frame from the first base. Here is what the overall study found, with its caveats: All 120 or so repertoires were used to score co-occurrence in the validation cohort in a later analysis, because that analysis had no HLA typing for the cohort. In vitro tests confirmed that three of the cytomegalovirus-associated TCR beta chains recognize cytomegalovirus antigens. It was suggested by the authors that the approach could potentially be generalized to other disease states and immunological phenotypes. Across donors, most TCR sequences were observed very rarely, whereas some public TCRs were present in many individuals. A total of 150 to 200 TCR beta chains were listed by the study as associated with cytomegalovirus. Of the cluster scores, approximately 95% were above 0 in a later analysis, which found that TCRs clustered in the first cohort also tended to co-occur in the 130 or so validation repertoires. Cytomegalovirus status was reported to be diagnosed by the classifier with high specificity and sensitivity in both the original and validation cohorts.

Donors formed part of the validation cohort, which comprised about 130 subjects and was distinct from the first cohort of several hundred subjects. Library generation was performed with the immunoSEQ multiplex PCR assay. The authors' pipeline ran thus. To diagnose cytomegalovirus status from the catalog of TCR beta chain sequences, a statistical classification framework was built. TCRdb's version of the immuneACCESS table is confined to in-frame rearrangements and falls short of the full clone set. An unresolved V gene accounts for under half of the shortfall where checked; the remainder is of unknown origin. V, J and clone size were drawn from that table, and D and trimming were deduced from the DNA. The sample yields some 150,000 clones; 85% to 90% were counted once. The ten most abundant clones make up roughly 1.5% of the sample. To note about this clone: Its binding antigen is unknown. One base away there is no much larger clone; base qualities are not given.

The V gene is TRBV19 and the J gene is TRBJ2-4; TRBD1 could be the D gene, as 6 bases match. The sample taken for sequencing was PBMCs. The receptor was derived from a woman in her 30s in good health and CMV-seronegative. CDR3 region: CASSTDRRNIQYF. The DNA reads as follows: TGTGCCAGTAGTACCGACAGGCGGAACATTCAGTACTTC.